Listed here are 3 T cell receptor beta chains from one sample, sequenced in a study of cytomegalovirus exposure and HLA in healthy donors. The PCR contained 60 Vbeta and 13 Jbeta primers. Measured with immunoSEQ multiplex PCR; TCRdb has only the in-frame clones, and not every one. The sample records more than 95,000 clones, 74% being singletons. Input material: PBMCs. These receptors originate from a woman between 50 and 59 years old in good health and CMV-seropositive.

The rearrangement links TRBV27 to TRBJ2-1; 9 bases are a match to TRBD2. This CDR3 has 13 amino acids. The J segment lost 9 bases and the V segment lost 6 bases, leaving 6 bases of the junction unmatched. CDR1 and CDR2 from the germline V gene are MNHEY and SMNVEV (reference sequence). The CDR3 spells CASRGGGAGEQFF. The CDR3, as DNA: TGTGCCAGCAGGGGCGGGGGGGCGGGTGAGCAGTTCTTC.

A note on this clone: Other DNA variants within this sample encode the same CDR3. The rearrangement links TRBV9 to TRBJ2-3; D remains ambiguous. Germline V gives CDR1 SGDLS, CDR2 YYNGEE. The CDR3 loop spans 15 amino acids. Trimming shortened V by 0 bases and J by 1 base, and 9 bases separated the two germline ends. The CDR3 region is CASSVVGDGTDTQYF. As DNA, the CDR3 is TGTGCCAGCAGCGTAGTGGGCGACGGCACAGATACGCAGTATTTT.

The rearrangement links TRBV5-1 to TRBJ1-2; 8 bases match TRBD1. Trimming removed 4 bases from V and 2 bases from J; junction bases left unmatched: 4. The germline V gene has CDR1 SGHRS and CDR2 YFSETQ. The CDR3 sequence is 14 residues long. The CDR3 sequence is CASSQRTGNYGYTF. The CDR3 DNA sequence: TGCGCCAGCAGCCAGAGGACAGGGAACTATGGCTACACCTTC.